This TCR beta chain was observed in a study of immune cell composition in non-small cell lung cancer. Study-level background: Histologic subtype was mainly adenocarcinoma or squamous cell carcinoma.

Generated by immunoSEQ multiplex PCR, the TCRdb table keeps only in-frame clones and is missing some. The table includes 5,100 or so clones, 70% to 90% detected once. Turning to this clone: The antigen remains undetermined.

The CDR3 loop spans 17 amino acids. From germline, CDR1 is KGHSH and CDR2 LQKENI. V dropped 4 bases and J dropped 4; count of bases not matched to a gene: 6. Study-level results: Clones >0.5% enriched in tumour were rarer in adenocarcinoma (around 33%) than squamous (about 80%). Tumour TCR-beta clonality showed no significant link to smoking pack-years.

This clonotype was obtained from a human donor with non-small cell lung cancer. V and J are TRBV18 and TRBJ2-2; 13 bases are a match to TRBD2. The sample taken for sequencing was lung tumor tissue. CDR3 nucleotide sequence: TGTGCCAGCTCACGAGGACTAGCGGGAGACCCCACCGGGGAGCTGTTTTTT. It specifies CASSRGLAGDPTGELFF.